The rows below give T cell receptor beta chains drawn from one sample of a study of blood T cells in healthy people across ages. Each CDR3 protein is one row after TCRdb ran MiXCR on the 5' RACE reads. The table records fewer than 1,200,000 distinct CDR3 sequences, 20% to 25% of them present only once. These same data were also listed under a study on T cells of mothers and their children.

The sample consisted of blood. The source is a girl under 10 years old in good health. Both conserved end residues are part of each CDR3.

CDR3aa: CASSVGGSGNTGELFF; v_gene: TRBV9; j_gene: TRBJ2-2
CDR3aa: CASSLGATAFYGYTF; v_gene: TRBV12-3/TRBV12-4; j_gene: TRBJ1-2
CDR3aa: CSVDRANYGYTF; v_gene: TRBV29-1; j_gene: TRBJ1-2
CDR3aa: CSAYPWDGPYEQYF; v_gene: TRBV29-1; j_gene: TRBJ2-7
CDR3aa: CASSMDSLGNTIYF; v_gene: TRBV5-1; j_gene: TRBJ1-3
CDR3aa: CSSVEFYNEQFF; v_gene: TRBV29-1; j_gene: TRBJ2-1
CDR3aa: CASSPYLTDQETQYF; v_gene: TRBV13; j_gene: TRBJ2-5
CDR3aa: CAISPRGTRNNEQFF; v_gene: TRBV10-3; j_gene: TRBJ2-1
CDR3aa: CASSLYARSTDTQYF; v_gene: TRBV7-9; j_gene: TRBJ2-3
CDR3aa: CSGMGTTSYNEQFF; v_gene: TRBV29-1; j_gene: TRBJ2-1
CDR3aa: CASRATGDLNYEQYF; v_gene: TRBV7-2; j_gene: TRBJ2-7
CDR3aa: CASSPLTAGAGANVLTF; v_gene: TRBV28; j_gene: TRBJ2-6
CDR3aa: CASSLAGDPRETQYF; v_gene: TRBV7-2; j_gene: TRBJ2-5
CDR3aa: CASSVATAGPRGYTF; v_gene: TRBV9; j_gene: TRBJ1-2
CDR3aa: CASQIPGQGDNEQFF; v_gene: TRBV6-6; j_gene: TRBJ2-1
CDR3aa: CASSLRLTNEKLFF; v_gene: TRBV12-3/TRBV12-4; j_gene: TRBJ1-4
CDR3aa: CATGDNEQFF; v_gene: TRBV10-3; j_gene: TRBJ2-1
CDR3aa: CASSFGLAETQYF; v_gene: TRBV7-2; j_gene: TRBJ2-5
CDR3aa: CSARGGPGLAPGITYNEQFF; v_gene: TRBV20-1; j_gene: TRBJ2-1
CDR3aa: CASSQAVIAKNIQYF; v_gene: TRBV4-1; j_gene: TRBJ2-4
CDR3aa: CASSHPDGAGGLSF; v_gene: TRBV3-1; j_gene: TRBJ2-3
CDR3aa: CASSQDVIGTARYGYTF; v_gene: TRBV4-2; j_gene: TRBJ1-2
CDR3aa: CASGRNTEAFF; v_gene: TRBV6-2/TRBV6-3; j_gene: TRBJ1-1
CDR3aa: CASSPEVPAFYNEQFF; v_gene: TRBV9; j_gene: TRBJ2-1
CDR3aa: CASSQGPYIFTDTQYF; v_gene: TRBV4-1; j_gene: TRBJ2-3
CDR3aa: CASSLLRRNEAFF; v_gene: TRBV5-1; j_gene: TRBJ1-1
CDR3aa: CASRPPWTGVGNEQYF; v_gene: TRBV28; j_gene: TRBJ2-7
CDR3aa: CASSQVGGETGYNEQFF; v_gene: TRBV4-2; j_gene: TRBJ2-1
CDR3aa: CASSSVAGMAGELFF; v_gene: TRBV12-3/TRBV12-4; j_gene: TRBJ2-2
CDR3aa: CSARDLGTSIGEQFF; v_gene: TRBV20-1; j_gene: TRBJ2-1
CDR3aa: CSATTGSGLFF; v_gene: TRBV20-1; j_gene: TRBJ1-4
CDR3aa: CASSLDATGATGELFF; v_gene: TRBV11-2; j_gene: TRBJ2-2
CDR3aa: CASFKGEQPQHF; v_gene: TRBV6-6; j_gene: TRBJ1-5